The 14 T cell receptor beta chains listed next were all sequenced from one sample in a study of blood T cell repertoires in COVID-19. Repertoires were generated with immunoSEQ multiplex PCR, while TCRdb's copy carries only in-frame clones and drops some. Seen here are 200,000 to 250,000 clones, roughly 85% observed once, and the top ten hold around 3.3%. Sequencing input: peripheral blood. The receptor source for this set is a man between 18 and 29 years old with active or convalescent COVID-19.

This clone was recorded a few times. J is TRBJ2-2 and V is TRBV9, with 11 bases fitting TRBD1. Germline V gene lookup returns CDR1 SGDLS and CDR2 YYNGEE. The CDR3 loop spans 18 amino acids. Germline trimming cut 0 bases from V and 6 bases from J; bases unmatched to any gene: 10. The CDR3 sequence is CASSVAPRTGGVPGELFF. The CDR3, as DNA: TGTGCCAGCAGCGTAGCTCCTAGGACAGGGGGCGTTCCCGGGGAGCTGTTTTTT.

V gene TRBV5-1 combines with J gene TRBJ2-7, with D possibly being TRBD1 (5 bases). CDR3 length equals 13 residues. The germline gives CDR1 SGHRS, CDR2 YFSETQ. V was trimmed by 2 bases and J by 5 bases, leaving 11 bases between them. CDR3 coding DNA: TGCGCCAGCAGCTTAGGGGCCGTGGACGAGCAGTACTTC. The encoded protein is CASSLGAVDEQYF. Complete variable domain (other parts from reference TRBV5-1 and TRBJ2-7): KAGVTQTPRYLIKTRGQQVTLSCSPISGHRSVSWYQQTPGQGLQFLFEYFSETQRNKGNFPGRFSGRQFSNSRSEMNVSTLELGDSALYLCASSLGAVDEQYFGPGTRLTVT.

The genes are TRBV15 and TRBJ1-2; no definite D call. The germline gives CDR1 LNHNV, CDR2 YYDKDF (reference sequence). V was shortened by 5 bases and J by 4 bases, with 14 bases between the two germline ends. This CDR3 region has 14 residues. CDR3 in amino acids: CATSPPRGGYGYTF. In nucleotides, the CDR3 is TGTGCCACCAGCCCCCCAAGAGGCGGCTATGGCTACACCTTC. The variable domain in full, with the rest retrieved from reference TRBV15 and TRBJ1-2, is DAMVIQNPRYQVTQFGKPVTLSCSQTLNHNVMYWYQQKSSQAPKLLFHYYDKDFNNEADTPDNFQSRRPNTSFCFLDIRSPGLGDTAMYLCATSPPRGGYGYTFGSGTRLTVV.

This clone was observed once. The rearrangement joins TRBV28 to TRBJ1-3; D is perhaps TRBD1 (6 bases). Looked up from germline, CDR1 is MDHEN and CDR2 is SYDVKM. V lost 6 bases to trimming and J lost 8 bases, with 11 bases between them. The CDR3 spans 12 residues. CDR3 protein: CASRGGADTIYF. CDR3 nucleotides: TGTGCCAGCAGGGGGGGGGCGGACACCATATATTTT.

The table lists this clone with a few counts. Here the CDR3 DNA reads TGCGCCAGCAGTCCAGGGGGCACAGATACGCAGTATTTT. It codes for CASSPGGTDTQYF. The genes are TRBV23-1 and TRBJ2-3; possibly TRBD1 for D (6 bases). TRBV23-1 qualifies as an ORF whose function is uncertain. V lost 4 bases and J lost 1, with 6 bases in between. The CDR3 has 13 residues.

The chain is built from TRBV28 and TRBJ2-5, with 12 bases that match TRBD2. Trimming removed 10 bases from V and 2 bases from J; junction bases left unmatched: 2. Germline V gene sequence: CDR1 MDHEN, CDR2 SYDVKM. The length of the CDR3 is 13 residues. CDR3 residues: CATLAGGQETQYF. For the CDR3, the DNA is TGTGCCACACTAGCGGGAGGACAAGAGACCCAGTACTTC.

J is TRBJ2-3 and V is TRBV12-3 or TRBV12-4; TRBD1 is a possible D gene (5 bases). The CDR3 has 13 amino acids. Between the trimmed V and J ends, which lost 5 bases and 5 bases, there was a span of 11 bases. CDR3 coding DNA: TGTGCCAGCAGTACCCGACAGCGAGATACGCAGTATTTT. This translates into CASSTRQRDTQYF.

The rearrangement links TRBV28 to TRBJ2-1, with 7 bases fitting TRBD1. There are 13 residues in the CDR3. V shed 4 bases, J shed 8 bases, and the junction held 5 bases outside the gene matches. Germline V gene lookup returns CDR1 MDHEN and CDR2 SYDVKM. Written as DNA, the CDR3 is TGTGCCAGCAGTTCGACAGGGAGAGATGAGCAGTTCTTC. Protein: CASSSTGRDEQFF.

The V call is TRBV19, the J call TRBJ1-2, with D possibly matching TRBD1 (6 bases). The CDR3 contains 16 residues. Trimming removed 3 bases from V and 0 bases from J, with 14 bases in between. The V gene's germline CDR1 is LNHDA and CDR2 SQIVND (reference sequence). The CDR3 spells CASSMAGVDANYGYTF. The CDR3 bases are TGTGCCAGTAGTATGGCAGGGGTGGACGCTAACTATGGCTACACCTTC.

V and J are TRBV6-2 or TRBV6-3 and TRBJ2-1; TRBD1 aligns across 7 bases. Germline V gene sequence: CDR1 MNHEY, CDR2 SVGEGT. With V trimmed by 4 bases and J by 13 bases, 4 bases remained unmatched. The CDR3 runs 11 residues. CDR3: CASSSGTDQFF. CDR3 sequence (DNA): TGTGCCAGCAGTTCCGGGACAGACCAGTTCTTC.

This rearrangement joins TRBV6-6 to TRBJ1-1; tentatively, D is TRBD1 (5 bases). Germline V gives CDR1 MNHNY, CDR2 SVGAGI (reference sequence). There are 13 residues in the CDR3. The V end was cut by 7 bases, the J end by 6 bases, with 15 bases between. CDR3 DNA sequence: TGTGCCAGCACCCCCCCGGGGGATTCTGAAGCTTTCTTT. It encodes CASTPPGDSEAFF.

The chain uses TRBV28 and TRBJ2-3, with 9 bases fitting TRBD2. In germline, CDR1 is MDHEN, CDR2 SYDVKM. V dropped 4 bases and J dropped 6; count of bases not matched to a gene: 17. CDR3 length equals 18 residues. CDR3 region: CASSYRHGGLAVEDTQYF. CDR3 DNA sequence: TGTGCCAGCAGTTATAGACACGGGGGACTAGCAGTGGAGGATACGCAGTATTTT.

The gene calls are TRBV7-8 and TRBJ2-5; D is ambiguous. The CDR3 is 12 amino acids. V shed 5 bases and J shed 1 base, with 5 bases lying between them. Germline-derived CDR1 and CDR2 are SGHVS and FQNEAQ. This CDR3 is CASSPIQETQYF. The DNA of the CDR3 is TGTGCCAGCAGCCCCATCCAAGAGACCCAGTACTTC.

The chain combines TRBV6-6 with TRBJ1-2; no firm D call. V lost 2 bases and J 4 bases, leaving 11 bases between the germline ends. The CDR3 is 14 amino acids. Looked up from germline, CDR1 is MNHNY and CDR2 is SVGAGI (reference sequence). For the CDR3, the DNA is TGTGCCAGCAGTTACAACCCGGGGAGCTATGGCTACACCTTC. Its protein product is CASSYNPGSYGYTF.